The 25 T cell receptor beta chains in this list originate from one sample, sequenced in a study of beta chain features in type 1 diabetes (dated by TCRdb to about 2018). What the research found in general, with its limitations: In all four CD4+ subsets, TCRB CDR3 length was moderately but significantly shorter in type 1 diabetes patients.

Receptor amplification or capture employed the immunoSEQ multiplex PCR assay. The High Capacity cDNA Reverse Transcription Kit was used to reverse transcribe all of the isolated RNA, meaning that expressed TCRB transcripts were what got sequenced. TCRdb provides this immuneACCESS table in a form limited to in-frame rearrangements. Some clones are lacking; in checked studies, under half of them reflect an unresolved V gene, and why the rest are absent is not known. Here the sample has about 240,000 clones; roughly 13% occur a single time. The top ten clones comprise 0.015% to 0.02% of the sample. Their target antigens are unknown. The sequenced sample consisted of naive CD4+ T cells from blood. Taken with the paper, the label for cell subset or site translates to: true naive CD4+ T cells. These receptors came from a man aged 25 to 40 with type 1 diabetes.

This clone showed up just a few times. The chain combines TRBV5-6 with TRBJ1-1; possibly TRBD1 for D (6 bases). The CDR3 is made up of 12 amino acids. The V end lost 6 bases, the J end lost 7 bases, and 13 bases lay between the germline ends. CDR1 SGHDT and CDR2 YYEEEE come from the germline V gene. CDR3 coding DNA: TGTGCCAGCACCAGGGGCGTCGGTGAAGCTTTCTTT. It translates to CASTRGVGEAFF. The full variable domain, its missing parts supplied by reference TRBV5-6 and TRBJ1-1, is DAGVTQSPTHLIKTRGQQVTLRCSPKSGHDTVSWYQQALGQGPQFIFQYYEEEERQRGNFPDRFSGHQFPNYSSELNVNALLLGDSALYLCASTRGVGEAFFGQGTRLTVV.

CDR3 amino acids: CASSRTRDREGTQYF. CDR3 DNA: TGTGCCAGTAGTAGAACCAGGGACAGGGAAGGTACGCAGTATTTT. This chain uses TRBV19 with TRBJ2-3; 9 bases align to TRBD1. After removal of 4 bases from V and 8 bases from J, the junction contained 10 bases not matched to a gene. The V gene's germline CDR1 is LNHDA and CDR2 SQIVND (reference sequence). The CDR3 runs 15 residues. Full variable domain (outside the CDR3, taken from reference TRBV19 and TRBJ2-3): DGGITQSPKYLFRKEGQNVTLSCEQNLNHDAMYWYRQDPGQGLRLIYYSQIVNDFQKGDIAEGYSVSREKKESFPLTVTSAQKNPTAFYLCASSRTRDREGTQYFGPGTRLTVL.

The V gene is TRBV7-9, the J gene TRBJ1-1, with D uncertain. V was cut by 7 bases and J by 4 bases, with 13 bases left in between. Germline assignment: CDR1 SEHNR and CDR2 FQNEAQ (reference sequence). The CDR3 sequence is 13 residues long. The CDR3 here is CASTPVFGTEAFF. DNA for the CDR3: TGTGCCAGCACCCCTGTTTTCGGCACTGAAGCTTTCTTT. The full variable domain, in which reference TRBV7-9 and TRBJ1-1 provide the parts outside the CDR3, is DTGVSQNPRHKITKRGQNVTFRCDPISEHNRLYWYRQTLGQGPEFLTYFQNEAQLEKSRLLSDRFSAERPKGSFSTLEIQRTEQGDSAMYLCASTPVFGTEAFFGQGTRLTVV.

In its sample, this clone was seen a few times. This chain connects TRBV10-3 to TRBJ1-2, with D hard to call. The V gene lost 7 bases and the J gene lost 4 bases, with 10 bases spanning the gap. Germline-derived CDR1 and CDR2 are ENHRY and SYGVKD. This CDR3 is built from 12 residues. Here the CDR3 reads CAINAGSYGYTF. CDR3 sequence (DNA): TGTGCCATCAATGCTGGGAGCTATGGCTACACCTTC.

There are a few counts of this clone. The chain carries TRBV5-1 and TRBJ1-1; D uncertain. V lost 3 bases, J lost 3 bases, and 15 bases lay in between. The length of the CDR3 is 15 residues. Per germline, CDR1 SGHRS and CDR2 YFSETQ. The CDR3 is CASSSSSGYYTEAFF. The CDR3 bases are TGCGCCAGCAGCTCGTCTTCGGGTTACTACACTGAAGCTTTCTTT. Complete variable domain (other parts from reference TRBV5-1 and TRBJ1-1): KAGVTQTPRYLIKTRGQQVTLSCSPISGHRSVSWYQQTPGQGLQFLFEYFSETQRNKGNFPGRFSGRQFSNSRSEMNVSTLELGDSALYLCASSSSSGYYTEAFFGQGTRLTVV.

This chain connects TRBV6-6 to TRBJ1-1; a weak D match, TRBD1 (6 bases). This CDR3 has 12 residues. Germline V gene data show CDR1 as MNHNY and CDR2 as SVGAGI (reference sequence). Trimming took off 10 bases at V and 8 bases at J, with 17 bases between the two ends. The CDR3 nucleotides read TGTGCCACTCACCCCCGGGACAAAGAAGCTTTCTTT. It yields the protein CATHPRDKEAFF.

This clone appeared a few times. V gene TRBV2 combines with J gene TRBJ1-3; a weak D match, TRBD1 (6 bases). V was trimmed by 6 bases and J by 2 bases, leaving 11 bases between them. Germline V gene lookup returns CDR1 SNHLY and CDR2 FYNNEI. The CDR3 length is 14 residues. The CDR3 sequence is CASRQGSTGNTIYF. The CDR3 DNA reads TGTGCCAGCAGACAGGGATCGACTGGAAACACCATATATTTT.

Concerning this clone: This sample includes further DNA sequences coding for the same CDR3. The V gene is TRBV10-3, the J gene TRBJ2-3, with TRBD2 matching over 11 bases. This CDR3 has 14 residues. V was clipped by 4 bases and J by 3 bases; unmatched bases: 0. Germline V gives CDR1 ENHRY, CDR2 SYGVKD. The CDR3 loop reads CAISGTSGTDTQYF. CDR3 in DNA: TGTGCCATCAGTGGGACTAGCGGGACAGATACGCAGTATTTT.

The gene calls are TRBV5-6 and TRBJ2-3; TRBD1 matches at 8 bases. There are 15 residues in the CDR3. Germline V CDR1 and CDR2: SGHDT, YYEEEE. After removal of 4 bases from V and 2 bases from J, the junction contained 6 bases not matched to a gene. CDR3 amino acids: CASSNGQGPTDTQYF. The CDR3 bases are TGTGCCAGCAGCAACGGACAGGGCCCCACAGATACGCAGTATTTT.

This clone was counted between two and nine times. Written as DNA, the CDR3 is TGTGCCAGCAGAGGCGGGACTGGAGATACGCAGTATTTT. It is translated as CASRGGTGDTQYF. This sequence joins TRBV2 and TRBJ2-3, with D perhaps TRBD2 (6 bases). The CDR3 has 13 residues. Between the trimmed V and J ends, which lost 6 bases and 5 bases, there was a span of 12 bases. Germline V lookup: CDR1 SNHLY, CDR2 FYNNEI.

The chain joins TRBV14 to TRBJ2-5, with 8 bases aligning to TRBD2. Trimming at V came to 0 bases and at J to 4 bases, leaving 16 bases not matched to a gene. Germline V gene lookup returns CDR1 SGHDN and CDR2 FVKESK. CDR3 length equals 19 residues. This CDR3 reads CASSQDNGLAGRAAETQYF. In nucleotides, the CDR3 is TGTGCCAGCAGCCAAGATAACGGACTAGCTGGGAGAGCGGCAGAGACCCAGTACTTC.

This clone was seen only a few times. CDR3 bases: TGTGCCAGTAGCCCAGGGGTGAATTCACCCCTCCACTTT. Translated: CASSPGVNSPLHF. The chain joins TRBV19 to TRBJ1-6; a possible D gene is TRBD1 (6 bases). V was clipped by 6 bases and J by 7 bases, with 10 bases between them. The CDR3 contains 13 residues. Germline V CDR1 and CDR2: LNHDA, SQIVND (reference sequence).

The rearrangement joins TRBV29-1 to TRBJ1-1; D uncertain. The CDR3 runs 12 residues. Germline CDR1 and CDR2: SQVTM and ANQGSEA. V was cut by 6 bases and J by 0 bases, with 8 bases left in between. DNA of the CDR3: TGCAGCGTCTACGCCGTGAACACTGAAGCTTTCTTT. This encodes CSVYAVNTEAFF.

The table lists this clone with many counts. The V call is TRBV4-1, the J call TRBJ1-5; 8 bases map to TRBD1. From germline, CDR1 is MGHRA and CDR2 YSYEKL. V lost 2 bases, J lost 1 base, and 4 bases stayed unmatched. This CDR3 region has 16 residues. This CDR3 reads CASSQHGQGSNQPQHF. Written as DNA, the CDR3 is TGCGCCAGCAGCCAACATGGACAGGGCAGCAATCAGCCCCAGCATTTT.

The chain is built from TRBV5-1 and TRBJ2-5; 7 bases agree with TRBD1. Germline CDR1 and CDR2: SGHRS and YFSETQ. The V gene end was trimmed by 4 bases and the J gene end by 4 bases; junction bases not matched to a gene: 4. The CDR3 is 13 residues long. CDR3 protein: CASSTGQLETQYF. CDR3 sequence (DNA): TGCGCCAGCAGCACGGGACAGTTAGAGACCCAGTACTTC.

This chain joins TRBV5-1 and TRBJ1-2; D remains unclear. The germline gives CDR1 SGHRS, CDR2 YFSETQ. Trimming pared 0 bases from V and 0 bases from J, leaving 9 bases between. This CDR3 has 15 residues. The DNA for the CDR3 is TGCGCCAGCAGCTTGGCCCGGGGAGCTAACTATGGCTACACCTTC. Amino acids: CASSLARGANYGYTF. Looking up the rest from reference TRBV5-1 and TRBJ1-2 gives the full variable domain: KAGVTQTPRYLIKTRGQQVTLSCSPISGHRSVSWYQQTPGQGLQFLFEYFSETQRNKGNFPGRFSGRQFSNSRSEMNVSTLELGDSALYLCASSLARGANYGYTFGSGTRLTVV.

The chain links TRBV29-1 to TRBJ1-4, with D tentatively TRBD1 (5 bases). Germline CDR1 is SQVTM and CDR2 is ANQGSEA. CDR3 size: 14 residues. V gave up 6 bases and J gave up 4 bases, with 15 bases separating them. CDR3: CSVATQGSNEKLFF. CDR3 DNA: TGCAGCGTGGCTACTCAGGGAAGTAATGAAAAACTGTTTTTT.

The chain uses TRBV7-2 and TRBJ2-7, with 10 bases lining up with TRBD2. This CDR3 is 15 amino acids long. After removal of 5 bases from V and 3 bases from J, the junction contained 7 bases not matched to a gene. CDR1 is SGHTA and CDR2 is FQGNSA in the germline V gene. The CDR3 nucleotides are TGTGCCAGCAGCATCCCAGCGGGAGGGTACTACGAGCAGTACTTC. Its translation: CASSIPAGGYYEQYF. Full variable domain (outside the CDR3, taken from reference TRBV7-2 and TRBJ2-7): GAGVSQSPSNKVTEKGKDVELRCDPISGHTALYWYRQSLGQGLEFLIYFQGNSAPDKSGLPSDRFSAERTGGSVSTLTIQRTQQEDSAVYLCASSIPAGGYYEQYFGPGTRLTVT.

A few counts support this clone. The V gene is TRBV5-4, the J gene TRBJ1-1; 7 positions agree with TRBD1. The V gene's germline CDR1 is SGHNT and CDR2 YYREEE (reference sequence). The CDR3 extends over 14 amino acids. J lost 0 bases, V lost 4 bases, and 3 bases had no gene match. The CDR3 coding sequence is TGTGCCAGCAGCCGGGGACAGTTGAACACTGAAGCTTTCTTT. Amino acid sequence: CASSRGQLNTEAFF. The variable domain in full, with the rest retrieved from reference TRBV5-4 and TRBJ1-1, is ETGVTQSPTHLIKTRGQQVTLRCSSQSGHNTVSWYQQALGQGPQFIFQYYREEENGRGNFPPRFSGLQFPNYSSELNVNALELDDSALYLCASSRGQLNTEAFFGQGTRLTVV.

The gene calls are TRBV5-1 and TRBJ1-5; maybe TRBD1 (5 bases). V shed 1 base and J shed 10 bases, with 21 bases lying between them. CDR3 length: 16 residues. CDR1 is SGHRS, CDR2 YFSETQ, per germline. This CDR3 is CASSLYGGGEGEPQHF. The CDR3 DNA is TGCGCCAGCAGCTTGTACGGGGGAGGGGAGGGTGAACCCCAGCATTTT.

There are a few counts of this clone. Other DNA variants within this sample encode the same CDR3. Here the CDR3 reads CASSPGQGVYEQYF. The CDR3, as DNA: TGTGCCAGCTCACCGGGACAGGGGGTTTACGAGCAGTACTTC. The chain links TRBV18 to TRBJ2-7; 11 bases match TRBD1. The CDR3 is 14 amino acids. Germline trimming cut 3 bases from V and 4 bases from J; bases unmatched to any gene: 2. Germline CDR1 KGHSH, CDR2 LQKENI.

This clone was seen a handful of times. The chain links TRBV5-1 to TRBJ1-1; the match to TRBD1 covers 12 bases. The CDR3 length is 17 residues. J lost 0 bases, V lost 3 bases, and 6 bases had no gene match. Per germline, CDR1 SGHRS and CDR2 YFSETQ. CDR3 residues: CASSSGTGGYMNTEAFF. The CDR3 nucleotides are TGCGCCAGCAGCTCCGGGACAGGGGGCTACATGAACACTGAAGCTTTCTTT. Full variable domain (remainder filled in from reference TRBV5-1 and TRBJ1-1): KAGVTQTPRYLIKTRGQQVTLSCSPISGHRSVSWYQQTPGQGLQFLFEYFSETQRNKGNFPGRFSGRQFSNSRSEMNVSTLELGDSALYLCASSSGTGGYMNTEAFFGQGTRLTVV.

This sequence joins TRBV30 and TRBJ2-7, with a weak D call TRBD1 (6 bases). CDR1 is GTSNPN and CDR2 is SVGIG in the germline V gene (reference sequence). The CDR3 contains 13 residues. V lost 0 bases, J lost 7 bases, and 13 bases lay in between. The CDR3 reads CAWSVTGPSEQYF. The CDR3 nucleotides read TGTGCCTGGAGTGTAACAGGGCCTTCGGAGCAGTACTTC.

This clone was seen a handful of times. V is TRBV7-8 and J is TRBJ1-5; D is unclear. V was clipped by 1 base and J by 6 bases, with 10 bases between them. The CDR3 is 14 residues long. Germline V CDR1 and CDR2: SGHVS, FQNEAQ. CDR3 protein: CASSLVQAPQPQHF. For the CDR3, the DNA is TGTGCCAGCAGCTTAGTTCAGGCCCCTCAGCCCCAGCATTTT.

This clone has just a few counts. This chain links TRBV25-1 with TRBJ2-5; D unclear. This CDR3 region has 11 residues. The V gene lost 2 bases and the J gene lost 8 bases, with 6 bases spanning the gap. The germline gives CDR1 MGHDK, CDR2 SYGVNS. The CDR3 region has the DNA TGTGCCAGCAGTGAAGAGGTAACCCAGTACTTC. Translation gives CASSEEVTQYF.